This entry lists 14 T cell receptor beta chains sequenced from one sample in a study of OX40 agonist ivuxolimab in advanced cancers. TCRdb keeps only in-frame clones here, not all; method: immunoSEQ multiplex PCR. The data hold about 26,000 clones, with 75% to 85% observed a single time. The sample was CD4+ or CD8+ T cells sorted from blood, taken in a trial of the OX40 agonist ivuxolimab. These receptors originate from an adult with an advanced solid tumor such as melanoma, head and neck, liver or kidney cancer.

This clone was detected only a few times. The gene calls are TRBV11-2 and TRBJ2-7; D possibly uses TRBD1 or TRBD2 (6 bases each). In germline, CDR1 is SGHAT, CDR2 FQNNGV. Trimming cost V 5 bases and J 2 bases, with 19 bases left between them. The CDR3 contains 16 residues. The CDR3 coding sequence is TGTGCCAGCAGCCAAAGTGCGGAGGGGGTTCCCTACGAGCAGTACTTC. It encodes CASSQSAEGVPYEQYF. The full variable domain, in which reference TRBV11-2 and TRBJ2-7 provide the parts outside the CDR3, is EAGVAQSPRYKIIEKRQSVAFWCNPISGHATLYWYQQILGQGPKLLIQFQNNGVVDDSQLPKDRFSAERLKGVDSTLKIQPAKLEDSAVYLCASSQSAEGVPYEQYFGPGTRLTVT.

Of note for this clone: This may stem from a read error, because a much larger clone lies one nucleotide away. Additional DNA sequences in this sample encode the identical CDR3. The genes are TRBV9 and TRBJ2-3; D call uncertain. From germline, CDR1 is SGDLS and CDR2 YYNGEE. The CDR3 loop spans 11 amino acids. The V end was cut by 3 bases, the J end by 3 bases, with 2 bases between. The chain's CDR3 is CASSATDTQYF. The CDR3 DNA sequence: TGTGCCAGCAGCGCAACAGATACGCAGTATTTT.

This clone was seen once. The chain employs TRBV7-9 and TRBJ2-1; TRBD1 matches at 9 bases. The CDR3 runs to 15 residues. Germline V CDR1 and CDR2: SEHNR, FQNEAQ (reference sequence). V lost 5 bases and J lost 4; bases outside the gene matches: 6. Here the CDR3 DNA reads TGTGCCAGCAGCAACCGGGACAGGGAGTACAATGAGCAGTTCTTC. Amino acid sequence: CASSNRDREYNEQFF. Supplemented by reference TRBV7-9 and TRBJ2-1, the full variable domain reads DTGVSQNPRHKITKRGQNVTFRCDPISEHNRLYWYRQTLGQGPEFLTYFQNEAQLEKSRLLSDRFSAERPKGSFSTLEIQRTEQGDSAMYLCASSNRDREYNEQFFGPGTRLTVL.

J is TRBJ2-7 and V is TRBV5-4; D unresolved. CDR3 length equals 11 residues. Trimming shortened V by 0 bases and J by 6 bases, and 4 bases separated the two germline ends. Germline CDR1 and CDR2: SGHNT and YYREEE (reference sequence). CDR3 sequence: CASSLGAEQYF. CDR3 coding DNA: TGTGCCAGCAGCTTGGGGGCCGAGCAGTACTTC. Together with reference TRBV5-4 and TRBJ2-7, the CDR3 gives the full variable domain: ETGVTQSPTHLIKTRGQQVTLRCSSQSGHNTVSWYQQALGQGPQFIFQYYREEENGRGNFPPRFSGLQFPNYSSELNVNALELDDSALYLCASSLGAEQYFGPGTRLTVT.

This clone turned up a few times. The chain employs TRBV5-5 and TRBJ2-7; D may be TRBD1 or TRBD2 (5 bases each). Deletions cut 0 bases from V and 3 bases from J, with 10 bases between. The CDR3 is 14 amino acids. CDR1 SGHKS and CDR2 YYEKEE come from the germline V gene (reference sequence). For the CDR3, the DNA is TGTGCCAGCAGCTTGGCGGGGCTTTTCTACGAGCAGTACTTC. Translation: CASSLAGLFYEQYF.

The gene calls are TRBV28 and TRBJ1-2; 8 nucleotides agree with TRBD1. Germline-derived CDR1 and CDR2 are MDHEN and SYDVKM. This CDR3 has 14 amino acids. Trimming removed 5 bases from V and 3 bases from J; junction bases left unmatched: 5. CDR3 sequence reads: CASSTGGGYYGYTF. CDR3 coding DNA: TGTGCCAGCAGTACAGGGGGAGGATACTATGGCTACACCTTC.

This clone was picked up one time. The chain uses TRBV6-6 and TRBJ1-1, with unresolved D. The V end was cut by 2 bases, the J end by 3 bases, with 13 bases between. Germline V lookup: CDR1 MNHNY, CDR2 SVGAGI (reference sequence). The CDR3 extends over 15 amino acids. CDR3 residues: CASSYRLGGDTEAFF. CDR3 bases: TGTGCCAGCAGTTACAGGTTAGGAGGAGACACTGAAGCTTTCTTT.

The V gene is TRBV18, the J gene TRBJ2-1; 8 positions match TRBD2. V was clipped by 3 bases and J by 7 bases; unmatched bases: 11. Looked up from germline, CDR1 is KGHSH and CDR2 is LQKENI. This CDR3 is built from 16 residues. In nucleotides, the CDR3 is TGTGCCAGCTCACCGGTAAAACGGGAGGGCCTTAATGAGCAGTTCTTC. Translated, it gives CASSPVKREGLNEQFF. Full variable domain (outside the CDR3, taken from reference TRBV18 and TRBJ2-1): NAGVMQNPRHLVRRRGQEARLRCSPMKGHSHVYWYRQLPEEGLKFMVYLQKENIIDESGMPKERFSAEFPKEGPSILRIQQVVRGDSAAYFCASSPVKREGLNEQFFGPGTRLTVL.

The rearrangement links TRBV2 to TRBJ2-3; 7 bases align to TRBD1. Germline V lookup: CDR1 SNHLY, CDR2 FYNNEI. The CDR3 is 15 residues long. V was clipped by 3 bases and J by 2 bases; unmatched bases: 5. CDR3 loop: CASSEARGYTDTQYF. The CDR3 nucleotides are TGTGCCAGCAGTGAGGCCAGGGGGTACACAGATACGCAGTATTTT.

The rearrangement links TRBV2 to TRBJ1-2; D remains ambiguous. The V end was cut by 7 bases, the J end by 4 bases, with 16 bases between. This CDR3 spans 14 amino acids. Germline values: CDR1 SNHLY, CDR2 FYNNEI. Here the CDR3 DNA reads TGTGCCAGCACCACCTTTGTTGGGGTCTATGGCTACACCTTC. Protein product: CASTTFVGVYGYTF.

This clone was seen only once. This chain uses TRBV27 with TRBJ2-4; a possible D gene is TRBD1 (5 bases). CDR1 and CDR2 (germline): MNHEY, SMNVEV (reference sequence). CDR3 size: 12 residues. V was clipped by 7 bases and J by 6 bases, with 10 bases between them. DNA for the CDR3: TGTGCCAGCATTGACCAGGGAAACATTCAGTACTTC. As protein: CASIDQGNIQYF.

The CDR3 DNA sequence: TGTGCCAGCAGTTATAGCGACAGGAACACTGAAGCTTTCTTT. Translated: CASSYSDRNTEAFF. The chain employs TRBV6-5 and TRBJ1-1, with D perhaps matching TRBD1 (5 bases). The CDR3 is made up of 14 amino acids. Trimming stripped 3 bases from V and 1 base from J, with 9 bases between. Germline loops: CDR1 MNHEY, CDR2 SVGAGI.

The chain joins TRBV4-2 to TRBJ1-5; D remains unclear. The CDR3 is 12 amino acids. Trimming left V 4 bases short and J 4 bases short, with 5 bases between. Germline V gene sequence: CDR1 LGHNA, CDR2 YNFKEQ. CDR3 coding DNA: TGTGCCAGCAGCCGAGAGAATCAGCCCCAGCATTTT. Protein: CASSRENQPQHF.

This chain connects TRBV27 to TRBJ2-7, with a possible D match to TRBD1 (6 bases). CDR1 and CDR2 (germline): MNHEY, SMNVEV (reference sequence). The CDR3 covers 14 residues. Trimming took 4 bases from V and 1 from J, leaving 11 bases between them. The CDR3 sequence is CASSSPGQSYEQYF. CDR3 coding DNA: TGTGCCAGCAGTTCACCCGGACAGTCCTACGAGCAGTACTTC.